This T cell receptor beta chain was captured by sequencing in a study of shared clonotypes between healthy human individuals. TCRdb keeps only in-frame clones here, not all; method: immunoSEQ multiplex PCR. The data contain around 980,000 clones, roughly 74% of them seen just once; the ten biggest clones take up roughly 0.57%. From germline, CDR1 is SEHNR and CDR2 FQNEAQ (reference sequence). The CDR3 runs to 14 residues. V was cut by 1 base and J by 2 bases, with 9 bases left in between. This TCR was sampled from a man aged 18 to 29 in good health. Some clones in this sample may be carry-over from other donors' samples. This chain joins TRBV7-9 and TRBJ2-7, with unresolved D. The sample was memory CD4+ T cells from PBMCs. The subset was: CD45RA-negative fraction. The CDR3 nucleotides are TGTGCCAGCAGCTTAGAGGTAGCCACCTACGAGCAGTACTTC. It specifies CASSLEVATYEQYF.